Following are 26 T cell receptor beta chains from one sample sequenced in a study of Ad26.COV2.S vaccination and SARS-CoV-2 variants. Assay: immunoSEQ multiplex PCR; the TCRdb copy retains only in-frame clones and omits some. The sample holds roughly 420,000 clones, 75% to 90% seen once. The treatment here: 19 received Ad26.COV2.S at low or high dose, single or two shots; five or six received placebo; per-sample allocation not given. The samples were gathered on day 63 after the first injection of vaccine or placebo. The sample here was peripheral blood, taken in a trial of Ad26.COV2.S vaccine versus placebo. The receptors were sampled from a person aged 18-60 years who received the Ad26.COV2.S COVID-19 vaccine or a placebo.

This chain joins TRBV9 and TRBJ2-1, with TRBD2 matching 8 bases. The junction had 2 bases not matched to a gene; V was cut back by 0 bases and J by 3 bases. The CDR3 has 15 residues. Germline lookup yields CDR1 SGDLS and CDR2 YYNGEE. CDR3 sequence: CASSVGAGDYNEQFF. The DNA for the CDR3 is TGTGCCAGCAGCGTAGGAGCGGGAGACTACAATGAGCAGTTCTTC.

The rearrangement joins TRBV5-6 to TRBJ2-1, with D uncertain. The CDR3 has 13 residues. Per the germline V gene, CDR1 is SGHDT and CDR2 is YYEEEE. The V and J ends lost 2 bases and 6 bases respectively, with 9 bases between them. In nucleotides, the CDR3 is TGTGCCAGCAGCTTTGTCGCCACCAATGAGCAGTTCTTC. Protein: CASSFVATNEQFF.

The chain carries TRBV19 and TRBJ1-5; weak D call: TRBD1 (5 bases). This CDR3 is 14 amino acids long. Germline V gives CDR1 LNHDA, CDR2 SQIVND (reference sequence). Trimming took off 6 bases at V and 1 base at J, with 10 bases between the two ends. The CDR3 sequence: CASRSGPSNQPQHF. DNA of the CDR3: TGTGCCAGTAGATCGGGACCGAGCAATCAGCCCCAGCATTTT.

This chain links TRBV11-1 with TRBJ2-7; 7 positions agree with TRBD2. CDR1 is SGHAT, CDR2 FQDESV, per germline (reference sequence). V trimming: 0 bases; J trimming: 1 base; junction bases outside the gene matches: 6. This CDR3 is 16 amino acids long. As DNA, the CDR3 is TGTGCCAGCAGCTTAGCGGGGGGGACGGCTTCCTACGAGCAGTACTTC. Its translation: CASSLAGGTASYEQYF.

This clone was seen once. The chain couples TRBV5-1 to TRBJ2-7, with a tentative D call TRBD2 (5 bases). Germline CDR1 SGHRS, CDR2 YFSETQ. Trimming cost V 0 bases and J 4 bases, with 14 bases left between them. The CDR3 has 15 residues. CDR3 region: CASSLGVGNLYEQYV. The CDR3 DNA reads as TGCGCCAGCAGCTTGGGGGTCGGGAACCTGTACGAGCAGTACGTC.

This chain joins TRBV4-2 and TRBJ1-5; no definite D call. V was shortened by 5 bases and J by 9 bases, with 14 bases between the two germline ends. This CDR3 has 13 amino acids. In germline, CDR1 is LGHNA, CDR2 YNFKEQ. The CDR3 DNA is TGTGCCAGCAGCGACGGGTCGGATCGGCCCCAGCATTTT. This codes for CASSDGSDRPQHF.

The chain recombines TRBV27 with TRBJ2-1; 10 nucleotides agree with TRBD2. Germline lookup yields CDR1 MNHEY and CDR2 SMNVEV (reference sequence). The CDR3 loop spans 17 amino acids. V lost 6 bases and J lost 4; bases outside the gene matches: 12. As DNA, the CDR3 is TGTGCCAGCAGACTTCTGGGTCTAGCGGGAGAATACAATGAGCAGTTCTTC. Translation: CASRLLGLAGEYNEQFF.

The chain employs TRBV10-2 and TRBJ2-5, with 11 bases identical to TRBD2. There are 17 residues in the CDR3. The germline gives CDR1 WSHSY, CDR2 SAAADI. V dropped 4 bases and J dropped 5; count of bases not matched to a gene: 12. CDR3 bases: TGCGCCAGCAGTGCGGTAACTAGCGGGAGTTTGGATGAGACCCAGTACTTC. Residues: CASSAVTSGSLDETQYF.

There are a few counts of this clone. The chain has TRBV3-1 (or the pseudogene TRBV3-2) and TRBJ1-1; the D gene is possibly TRBD1 (5 bases). Germline CDR1 LGHDT, CDR2 YNNKEL (reference sequence). Trimming shortened V by 4 bases and J by 9 bases, and 12 bases separated the two germline ends. The CDR3 runs 12 residues. CDR3 sequence: CASSPREGKAFF. In DNA form, the CDR3 reads TGTGCCAGCAGCCCAAGGGAGGGGAAAGCTTTCTTT.

This chain uses TRBV6-5 with TRBJ1-6, with TRBD1 as a possible D gene (5 bases). Germline assignment: CDR1 MNHEY and CDR2 SVGAGI. V was clipped by 7 bases and J by 10 bases, with 14 bases between them. The CDR3 runs 13 residues. The DNA of the CDR3 is TGTGCCAGCAACGGACAAGCAATATCACCCCTCCACTTT. This encodes CASNGQAISPLHF.

V usage is TRBV21-1 and J usage is TRBJ2-7; the table's D gene call, TRBD2, was not cross checked with the DNA. TRBV21-1 is a listed pseudogene. There are 14 residues in the CDR3. The chain's CDR3 is CASSKERESYEQYV. CDR3 sequence (DNA): TGTGCCAGCAGCAAAGAACGAGAATCCTACGAGCAGTACGTC.

With regard to this clone: The sample contains more than one DNA sequence encoding this CDR3. The genes are TRBV7-2 and TRBJ2-5; D is perhaps TRBD2 (7 bases). Germline CDR1 SGHTA, CDR2 FQGNSA. V lost 5 bases and J 5 bases, leaving 15 bases between the germline ends. The CDR3 sequence is 14 residues long. The CDR3 DNA is TGTGCCAGCAGCCTAGGGGGGGGGCAGGAGACCCAGTACTTC. Protein product: CASSLGGGQETQYF.

This chain connects TRBV19 to TRBJ1-2; 7 bases line up with TRBD1. CDR3 length: 12 amino acids. Per germline, CDR1 LNHDA and CDR2 SQIVND (reference sequence). V lost 6 bases to trimming and J lost 8 bases; unmatched junction nucleotides: 6. CDR3 sequence (DNA): TGTGCCAGTAGGGATCAGGGGGACGGCTACACCTTC. This translates into CASRDQGDGYTF.

This chain joins TRBV30 and TRBJ1-5; tentatively, D is TRBD1 (6 bases). V was cut by 3 bases and J by 7 bases, with 16 bases left in between. CDR3 length: 14 amino acids. CDR1 is GTSNPN and CDR2 is SVGIG in the germline V gene (reference sequence). DNA of the CDR3: TGTGCCTGGAGCGTCTTAGGGGGGGGCCAGCCCCAGCATTTT. Its translation is CAWSVLGGGQPQHF.

V gene TRBV28 combines with J gene TRBJ2-1, with D possibly matching TRBD2 (5 bases). Per germline, CDR1 MDHEN and CDR2 SYDVKM. Deletions cut 0 bases from V and 0 bases from J, with 9 bases between. The CDR3 is 16 amino acids. The CDR3: CASSLWAGGSYNEQFF. DNA of the CDR3: TGTGCCAGCAGTTTATGGGCAGGAGGCTCCTACAATGAGCAGTTCTTC.

V usage is TRBV13 and J usage is TRBJ1-1, with D uncertain. The CDR3 has 15 residues. V lost 1 base, J lost 0 bases, and 9 bases lay in between. Germline V CDR1 and CDR2: PRHDT, FYEKMQ (reference sequence). CDR3 in DNA: TGTGCCAGCAGCTTAGAGGGTCCAATGAACACTGAAGCTTTCTTT. This encodes CASSLEGPMNTEAFF.

V gene TRBV9 combines with J gene TRBJ1-5; D unresolved. The CDR3 extends over 14 amino acids. Germline assignment: CDR1 SGDLS and CDR2 YYNGEE. V was clipped by 5 bases and J by 2 bases, with 11 bases between them. The CDR3 reads CASSRDPGNQPQHF. CDR3 nucleotides: TGTGCCAGCAGTCGAGACCCGGGCAATCAGCCCCAGCATTTT. Using reference TRBV9 and TRBJ1-5 for the parts outside the CDR3, the full variable domain is DSGVTQTPKHLITATGQRVTLRCSPRSGDLSVYWYQQSLDQGLQFLIQYYNGEERAKGNILERFSAQQFPDLHSELNLSSLELGDSALYFCASSRDPGNQPQHFGDGTRLSIL.

In this sample, this clone turned up once. The chain is built from TRBV11-1 and TRBJ1-6, with D perhaps matching TRBD1 (6 bases). Germline V gene data show CDR1 as SGHAT and CDR2 as FQDESV (reference sequence). Trimming took off 9 bases at V and 7 bases at J, with 16 bases between the two ends. The CDR3 spans 14 residues. In nucleotides, the CDR3 is TGTGCCAGGGGACAACGGACCCCAAATTCACCCCTCCACTTT. This gives the protein CARGQRTPNSPLHF. Full variable domain (remainder filled in from reference TRBV11-1 and TRBJ1-6): EAEVAQSPRYKITEKSQAVAFWCDPISGHATLYWYRQILGQGPELLVQFQDESVVDDSQLPKDRFSAERLKGVDSTLKIQPAELGDSAMYLCARGQRTPNSPLHFGNGTRLTVT.

The genes are TRBV27 and TRBJ1-5; D remains unclear. CDR3 size: 14 residues. With 5 bases removed from V and 2 bases from J, the gap between germline ends came to 10 bases. Germline values: CDR1 MNHEY, CDR2 SMNVEV (reference sequence). CDR3 residues: CASSRAGGNQPQHF. As DNA, the CDR3 is TGTGCCAGCAGTCGGGCTGGGGGCAATCAGCCCCAGCATTTT.

The gene calls are TRBV9 and TRBJ2-1; either TRBD1 or TRBD2 may supply D (5 bases each). The V gene lost 0 bases and the J gene lost 3 bases, with 10 bases spanning the gap. In germline, CDR1 is SGDLS, CDR2 YYNGEE. The CDR3 has 15 amino acids. In nucleotides, the CDR3 is TGTGCCAGCAGCGTAGGTGGGGGAGTCTACAATGAGCAGTTCTTC. Its protein is CASSVGGGVYNEQFF.

This sequence joins TRBV3-1 (or the pseudogene TRBV3-2) and TRBJ1-1, with 11 bases matching TRBD1. V lost 4 bases to trimming and J lost 1 base; unmatched junction nucleotides: 11. The CDR3 runs 18 residues. The V gene's germline CDR1 is LGHDT and CDR2 YNNKEL (reference sequence). The CDR3 sequence is CASSLPRDRGRPNTEAFF. The CDR3, as DNA: TGTGCCAGCAGCCTCCCCCGGGACAGGGGGAGGCCGAACACTGAAGCTTTCTTT.

The rearrangement uses TRBV12-5 and TRBJ1-4; D not certain. This CDR3 has 15 amino acids. The germline gives CDR1 LGHNT, CDR2 FRNRAP. Trimming pared 7 bases from V and 3 bases from J, leaving 15 bases between. The CDR3 nucleotides are TGTGCTAGTGCTCAACCGGGGAACTCTAATGAAAAACTGTTTTTT. Translation: CASAQPGNSNEKLFF. Based on the CDR3 plus reference TRBV12-5 and TRBJ1-4, the full variable domain is DARVTQTPRHKVTEMGQEVTMRCQPILGHNTVFWYRQTMMQGLELLAYFRNRAPLDDSGMPKDRFSAEMPDATLATLKIQPSEPRDSAVYFCASAQPGNSNEKLFFGSGTQLSVL.

With respect to this clone: Distinct nucleotide sequences in the sample also encode this CDR3. The chain has TRBV6-2 or TRBV6-3 and TRBJ1-5; no clear D gene. The CDR3 covers 12 residues. Looked up from germline, CDR1 is MNHEY and CDR2 is SVGEGT. Trimming cost V 5 bases and J 5 bases, with 7 bases left between them. Here the CDR3 DNA reads TGTGCCAGCAGTCCCGCCTATCAGCCCCAGCATTTT. Protein sequence: CASSPAYQPQHF.

The chain combines TRBV18 with TRBJ2-2; no firm D call. V was cut by 6 bases and J by 5 bases, with 13 bases left in between. CDR1 and CDR2 from the germline V gene are KGHSH and LQKENI. The CDR3 sequence is 14 residues long. The CDR3, as DNA: TGTGCCAGCTCGGAGTCTGTTAGTACCGGGGAGCTGTTTTTT. Its protein product is CASSESVSTGELFF. The full variable domain, completed using reference TRBV18 and TRBJ2-2, is NAGVMQNPRHLVRRRGQEARLRCSPMKGHSHVYWYRQLPEEGLKFMVYLQKENIIDESGMPKERFSAEFPKEGPSILRIQQVVRGDSAAYFCASSESVSTGELFFGEGSRLTVL.

The chain employs TRBV7-8 and TRBJ1-4, with TRBD1 identical over 9 bases. CDR1 and CDR2 from the germline V gene are SGHVS and FQNEAQ. J lost 0 bases, V lost 6 bases, and 11 bases had no gene match. This CDR3 has 18 amino acids. CDR3 sequence: CASRGQGPNLATNEKLFF. CDR3 bases: TGTGCCAGCAGGGGACAGGGACCGAATCTAGCAACTAATGAAAAACTGTTTTTT. Supplemented by reference TRBV7-8 and TRBJ1-4, the full variable domain reads GAGVSQSPRYKVAKRGQDVALRCDPISGHVSLFWYQQALGQGPEFLTYFQNEAQLDKSGLPSDRFFAERPEGSVSTLKIQRTQQEDSAVYLCASRGQGPNLATNEKLFFGSGTQLSVL.

The rearrangement uses TRBV11-2 and TRBJ1-1, with D possibly matching TRBD1 (6 bases). This CDR3 is 13 amino acids long. Germline V lookup: CDR1 SGHAT, CDR2 FQNNGV. Trimming pared 5 bases from V and 5 bases from J, leaving 12 bases between. The CDR3 sequence: CASSPGAGTEAFF. In DNA, the CDR3 is TGTGCCAGCAGCCCGGGGGCGGGGACTGAAGCTTTCTTT.